This T cell receptor (beta chain) was retrieved from a study of cytomegalovirus exposure and HLA in healthy donors. A multiplex PCR was run with 60 Vbeta primers and 13 Jbeta primers. Only in-frame clones appear in the TCRdb table, and some are missing; sequencing was by immunoSEQ multiplex PCR. The sample consists of approximately 150,000 clones, 80% to 90% of them appearing once. As concerns this clone: The antigen remains unidentified.

Study-wide results and caveats: The majority of CMV-associated TCR beta chains were reported as apparently HLA-restricted in a later analysis. A later analysis showed TCR association rates differing by HLA locus, peaking at DRB1 and lowest at HLA-C. A link between a missense DCLRE1C variant and TCR beta V- and J-gene trimming emerged from a later analysis. Several of the most significant clusters were apparently associated with common viral pathogens in a later analysis.

The CDR3 extends over 15 amino acids. Germline V CDR1 and CDR2: LGHNT, FRNRAP. V lost 3 bases, J lost 0 bases, and 4 bases stayed unmatched. The receptor comes from a man younger than 40 in good health and CMV-seropositive. This sequence joins TRBV12-5 and TRBJ1-2, with 7 bases matching TRBD1. The sequenced sample consisted of PBMCs. CDR3 DNA sequence: TGTGCTAGTGGTTTCATGGACAGGCCTAACTATGGCTACACCTTC. Its protein product is CASGFMDRPNYGYTF.